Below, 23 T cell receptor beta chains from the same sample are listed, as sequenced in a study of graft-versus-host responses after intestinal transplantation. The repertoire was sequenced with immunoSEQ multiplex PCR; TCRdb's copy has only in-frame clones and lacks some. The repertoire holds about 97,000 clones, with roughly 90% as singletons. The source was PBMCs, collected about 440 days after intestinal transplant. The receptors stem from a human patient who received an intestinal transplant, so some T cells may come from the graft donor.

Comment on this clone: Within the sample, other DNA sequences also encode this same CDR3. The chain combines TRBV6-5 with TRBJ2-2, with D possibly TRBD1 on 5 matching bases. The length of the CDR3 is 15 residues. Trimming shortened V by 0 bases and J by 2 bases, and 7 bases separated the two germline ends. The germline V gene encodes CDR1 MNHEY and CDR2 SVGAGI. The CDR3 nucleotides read TGTGCCAGCAGTTACTCGGGGCCCAACACCGGGGAGCTGTTTTTT. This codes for CASSYSGPNTGELFF.

DNA of the CDR3: TGCGCCAGCAGCTCAAGGGACCGTCACTCTGGGGCCAACGTCCTGACTTTC. It translates to CASSSRDRHSGANVLTF. The chain carries TRBV5-1 and TRBJ2-6, with D perhaps being TRBD1 or TRBD2 (5 bases each). CDR1 and CDR2 (germline): SGHRS, YFSETQ. Trimming took off 3 bases at V and 0 bases at J, with 13 bases between the two ends. The CDR3 is 17 amino acids.

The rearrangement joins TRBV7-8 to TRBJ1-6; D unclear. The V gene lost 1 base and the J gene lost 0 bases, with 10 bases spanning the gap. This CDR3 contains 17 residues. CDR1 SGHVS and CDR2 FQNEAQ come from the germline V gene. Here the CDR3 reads CASSLGTTSSYNSPLHF. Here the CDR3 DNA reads TGTGCCAGCAGCTTAGGGACTACCAGCTCCTATAATTCACCCCTCCACTTT.

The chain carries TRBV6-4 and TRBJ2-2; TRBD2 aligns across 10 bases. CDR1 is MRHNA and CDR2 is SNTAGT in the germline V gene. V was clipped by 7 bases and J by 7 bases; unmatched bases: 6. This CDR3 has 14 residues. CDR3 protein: CASTGTSDGGELFF. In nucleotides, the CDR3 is TGTGCCAGCACCGGGACTAGCGATGGCGGGGAGCTGTTTTTT.

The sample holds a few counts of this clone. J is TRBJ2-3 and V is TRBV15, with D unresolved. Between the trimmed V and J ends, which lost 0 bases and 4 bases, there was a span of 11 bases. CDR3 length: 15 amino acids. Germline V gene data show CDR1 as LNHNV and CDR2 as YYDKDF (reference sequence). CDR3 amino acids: CATSRELAGADTQYF. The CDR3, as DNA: TGTGCCACCAGCAGAGAATTAGCCGGCGCAGATACGCAGTATTTT.

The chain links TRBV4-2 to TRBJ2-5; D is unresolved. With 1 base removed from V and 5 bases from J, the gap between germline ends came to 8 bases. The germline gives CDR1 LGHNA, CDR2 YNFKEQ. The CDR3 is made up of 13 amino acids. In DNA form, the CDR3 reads TGTGCCAGCAGCCAAGCCGTGGGGGAGACCCAGTACTTC. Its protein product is CASSQAVGETQYF.

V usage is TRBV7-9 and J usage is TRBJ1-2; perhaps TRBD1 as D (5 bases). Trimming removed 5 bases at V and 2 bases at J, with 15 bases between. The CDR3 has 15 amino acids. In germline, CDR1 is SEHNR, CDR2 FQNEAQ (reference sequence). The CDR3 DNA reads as TGTGCCAGCAGCCAACCGGGACGGCCGAACTATGGCTACACCTTC. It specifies CASSQPGRPNYGYTF.

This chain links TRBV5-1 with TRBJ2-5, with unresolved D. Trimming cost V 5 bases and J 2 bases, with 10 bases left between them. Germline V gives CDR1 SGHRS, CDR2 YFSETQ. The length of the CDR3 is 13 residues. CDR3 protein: CASSLSAQETQYF. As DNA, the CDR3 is TGCGCCAGCAGTCTCTCCGCACAAGAGACCCAGTACTTC.

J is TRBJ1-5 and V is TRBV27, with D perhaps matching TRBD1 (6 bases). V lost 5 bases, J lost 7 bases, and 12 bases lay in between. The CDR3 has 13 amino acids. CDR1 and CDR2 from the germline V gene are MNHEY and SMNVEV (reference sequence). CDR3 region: CASSTQGFQPQHF. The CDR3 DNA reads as TGTGCCAGCAGTACACAGGGTTTCCAGCCCCAGCATTTT.

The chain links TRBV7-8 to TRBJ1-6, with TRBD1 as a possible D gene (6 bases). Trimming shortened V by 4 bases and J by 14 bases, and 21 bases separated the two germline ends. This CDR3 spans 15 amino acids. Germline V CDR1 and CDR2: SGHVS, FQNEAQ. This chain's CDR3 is CASSSQGQPVSSLHF. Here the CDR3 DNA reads TGTGCCAGCAGCTCCCAAGGACAGCCAGTTTCGTCCCTCCACTTT. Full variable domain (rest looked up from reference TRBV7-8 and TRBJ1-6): GAGVSQSPRYKVAKRGQDVALRCDPISGHVSLFWYQQALGQGPEFLTYFQNEAQLDKSGLPSDRFFAERPEGSVSTLKIQRTQQEDSAVYLCASSSQGQPVSSLHFGNGTRLTVT.

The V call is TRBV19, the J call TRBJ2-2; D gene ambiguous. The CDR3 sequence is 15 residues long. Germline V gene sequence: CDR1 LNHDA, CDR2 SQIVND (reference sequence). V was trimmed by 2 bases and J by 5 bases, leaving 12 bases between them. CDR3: CASSIIGGATGELFF. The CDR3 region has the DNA TGTGCCAGTAGTATAATCGGCGGAGCTACCGGGGAGCTGTTTTTT.

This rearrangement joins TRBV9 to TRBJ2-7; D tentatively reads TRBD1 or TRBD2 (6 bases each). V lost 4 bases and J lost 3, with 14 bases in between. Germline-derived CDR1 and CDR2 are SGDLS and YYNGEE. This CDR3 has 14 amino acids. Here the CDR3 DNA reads TGTGCCAGCAGCAGAGGGGGGCTTCTCTACGAGCAGTACTTC. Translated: CASSRGGLLYEQYF.

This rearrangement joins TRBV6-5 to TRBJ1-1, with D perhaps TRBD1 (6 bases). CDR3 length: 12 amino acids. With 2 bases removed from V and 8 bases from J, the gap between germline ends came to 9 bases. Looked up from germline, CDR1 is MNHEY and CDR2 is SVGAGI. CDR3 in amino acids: CASSYRTGEAFF. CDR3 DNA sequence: TGTGCCAGCAGTTACCGTACAGGGGAAGCTTTCTTT.

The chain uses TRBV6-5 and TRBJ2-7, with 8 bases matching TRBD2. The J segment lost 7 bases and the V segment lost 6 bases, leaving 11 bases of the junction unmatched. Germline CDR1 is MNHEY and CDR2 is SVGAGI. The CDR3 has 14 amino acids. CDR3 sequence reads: CASRRPGLDKEQYF. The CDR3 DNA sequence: TGTGCCAGCAGACGACCGGGACTAGATAAGGAGCAGTACTTC.

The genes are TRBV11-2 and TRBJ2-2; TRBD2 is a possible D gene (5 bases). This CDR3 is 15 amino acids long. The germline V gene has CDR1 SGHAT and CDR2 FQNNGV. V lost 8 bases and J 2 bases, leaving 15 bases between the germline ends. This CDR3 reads CASQSGRLNTGELFF. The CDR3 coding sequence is TGTGCCAGCCAATCTGGGAGACTTAACACCGGGGAGCTGTTTTTT.

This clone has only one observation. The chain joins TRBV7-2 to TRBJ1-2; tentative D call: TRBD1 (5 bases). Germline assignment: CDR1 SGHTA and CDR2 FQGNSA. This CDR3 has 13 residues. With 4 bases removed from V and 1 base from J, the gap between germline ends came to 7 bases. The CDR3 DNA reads TGTGCCAGCAGCTCAGGGATTAACTATGGCTACACCTTC. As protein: CASSSGINYGYTF.

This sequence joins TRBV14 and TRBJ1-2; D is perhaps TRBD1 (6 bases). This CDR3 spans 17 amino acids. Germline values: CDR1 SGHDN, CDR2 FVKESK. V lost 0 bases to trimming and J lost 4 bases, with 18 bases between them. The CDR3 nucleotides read TGTGCCAGCAGCCAAGATCACTCGGGGGGCGAATCCTATGGCTACACCTTC. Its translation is CASSQDHSGGESYGYTF.

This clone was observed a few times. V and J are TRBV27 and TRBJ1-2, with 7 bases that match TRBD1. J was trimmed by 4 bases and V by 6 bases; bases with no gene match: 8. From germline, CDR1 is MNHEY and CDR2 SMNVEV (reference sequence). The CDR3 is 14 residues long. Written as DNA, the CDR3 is TGTGCCAGCAGGGGACCAGGGGGAAGCTATGGCTACACCTTC. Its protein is CASRGPGGSYGYTF.

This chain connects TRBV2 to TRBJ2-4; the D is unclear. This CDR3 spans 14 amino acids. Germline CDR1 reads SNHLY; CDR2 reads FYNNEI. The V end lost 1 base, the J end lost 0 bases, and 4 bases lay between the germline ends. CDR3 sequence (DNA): TGTGCCAGCAGTGAAGGGGGAGCCAAAAACATTCAGTACTTC. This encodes CASSEGGAKNIQYF. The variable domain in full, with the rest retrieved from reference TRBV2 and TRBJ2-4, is EPEVTQTPSHQVTQMGQEVILRCVPISNHLYFYWYRQILGQKVEFLVSFYNNEISEKSEIFDDQFSVERPDGSNFTLKIRSTKLEDSAMYFCASSEGGAKNIQYFGAGTRLSVL.

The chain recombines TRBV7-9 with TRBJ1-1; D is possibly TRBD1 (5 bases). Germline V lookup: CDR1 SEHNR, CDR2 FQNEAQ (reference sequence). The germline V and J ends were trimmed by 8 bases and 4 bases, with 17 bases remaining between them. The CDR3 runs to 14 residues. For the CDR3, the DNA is TGTGCCAGCGCGGGGCAGGGTGGGTCCACTGAAGCTTTCTTT. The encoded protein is CASAGQGGSTEAFF. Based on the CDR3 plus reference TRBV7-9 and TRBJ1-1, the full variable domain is DTGVSQNPRHKITKRGQNVTFRCDPISEHNRLYWYRQTLGQGPEFLTYFQNEAQLEKSRLLSDRFSAERPKGSFSTLEIQRTEQGDSAMYLCASAGQGGSTEAFFGQGTRLTVV.

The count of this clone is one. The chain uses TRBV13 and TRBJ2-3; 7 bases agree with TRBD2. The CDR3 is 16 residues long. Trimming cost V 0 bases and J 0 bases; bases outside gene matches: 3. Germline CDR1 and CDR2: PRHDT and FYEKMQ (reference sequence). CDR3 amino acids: CASSLGPGGSTDTQYF. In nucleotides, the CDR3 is TGTGCCAGCAGCTTAGGCCCGGGGGGTAGCACAGATACGCAGTATTTT.

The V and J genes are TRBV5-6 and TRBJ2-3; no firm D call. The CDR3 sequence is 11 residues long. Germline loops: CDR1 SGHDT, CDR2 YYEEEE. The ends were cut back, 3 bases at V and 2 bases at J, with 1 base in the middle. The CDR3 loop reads CASSSTDTQYF. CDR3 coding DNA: TGTGCCAGCAGCTCCACAGATACGCAGTATTTT.

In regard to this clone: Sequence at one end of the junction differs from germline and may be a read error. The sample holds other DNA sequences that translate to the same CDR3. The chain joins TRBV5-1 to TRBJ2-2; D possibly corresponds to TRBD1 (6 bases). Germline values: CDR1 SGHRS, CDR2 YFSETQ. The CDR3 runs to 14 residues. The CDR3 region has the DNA TGCGCCAGCAGCCAGGGGCAGAACACCGGAGAGCTGTTTTTT. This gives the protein CASSQGQNTGELFF.